A selection of T cell receptor beta chains follows, all from one sample in a study of T cell clonotyping in hematopoietic cell transplantation. Clones were read by immunoSEQ multiplex PCR, and TCRdb kept only the in-frame ones, dropping some. Of approximately 10,000 clones in the sample, less than 55% were seen once. The material sequenced was PBMCs, taken 30 days after allogeneic stem cell transplant. Every receptor here comes from a male patient aged 50 to 59 who had an allogeneic stem cell transplant from an unrelated donor, so the T cells may come from the graft donor. Some clones in this sample may be carry-over from other donors' samples. Each CDR3 is given with its conserved first and last residue. The D gene is left open where the match is weak. Only part of the rows carry a size: once, few, many, or a class if the clone is expanded.

d_gene | abundance | j_gene | v_gene | CDR3nt | CDR3aa
. | . | TRBJ1-5 | TRBV4-3 | TGCGCCAGCAGCCAAGAGTTGTACTGGTTTCAGCCCCAGCATTTT | CASSQELYWFQPQHF
. | . | TRBJ1-6 | TRBV6-6 | TGTGCCAGCATTGAGACATCCAGTAAGAATTCACCCCTCCACTTT | CASIETSSKNSPLHF
TRBD1 | . | TRBJ2-2 | TRBV27 | TGTGCCAGCAGTTACAGGGGAACCGGGGAGCTGTTTTTT | CASSYRGTGELFF
. | few | TRBJ2-7 | TRBV4-1 | TGCGCCAGCAGCCAAGACAGGGTAGGGCACGAGCAGTACTTC | CASSQDRVGHEQYF
. | . | TRBJ1-6 | TRBV6-4 | TGTGCCAGCAGACTATCGGGGGGGATCGATTCACCCCTCCACTTT | CASRLSGGIDSPLHF
. | . | TRBJ2-7 | TRBV7-2 | TGTGCCAGCAGCGGGGGACTGACCTACGAGCAGTACTTC | CASSGGLTYEQYF
. | few | TRBJ2-7 | TRBV5-1 | TGCGCCAGCAGCTTGGGCCAGGGTTTCTCCTACGAGCAGTACTTC | CASSLGQGFSYEQYF
. | . | TRBJ1-5 | TRBV19 | TGTGCCAGTAGTATTAGTTGGAATCAGCCCCAGCATTTT | CASSISWNQPQHF
. | once | TRBJ2-7 | TRBV7-2 | TGTGCCAGCAGCGCCGCGGGGGCGGGGACCTACGAGCAGTACTTC | CASSAAGAGTYEQYF
. | . | TRBJ2-7 | TRBV29-1 | TGCAGCGTTGGGTCAGGATGGAACGAGCAGTACTTC | CSVGSGWNEQYF
TRBD1 | . | TRBJ1-2 | TRBV6-5 | TGTGCCAGCAGTTACCTCGACAGGGTCGGAGCCTACACCTTC | CASSYLDRVGAYTF
. | . | TRBJ1-5 | TRBV25-1 | TGTGCCAGCAGTGTCCGGCTGACCAATCAGCCCCAGCATTTT | CASSVRLTNQPQHF
TRBD2 | . | TRBJ2-7 | TRBV30 | TGTGCCTGGAGCACCCTAGCGGGAGGCGAGCAGTACTTC | CAWSTLAGGEQYF
. | . | TRBJ1-6 | TRBV4-1 | TGCGCCAGCAGCCCAATCCCTGGACATAATTCACCCCTCCACTTT | CASSPIPGHNSPLHF
. | . | TRBJ2-6 | TRBV6-1 | TGTGCCAGCAGTGGTGAACACTCTGGGGCCAACGTCCTGACTTTC | CASSGEHSGANVLTF
. | few | TRBJ1-5 | TRBV7-9 | TGTGCCAGCAGCTCTACATCAGGGTATCAGCCCCAGCATTTT | CASSSTSGYQPQHF
. | once | TRBJ1-2 | TRBV7-9 | TGTGCCAGCAGCTGGACAGAGGGCGGCTACACCTTC | CASSWTEGGYTF
. | . | TRBJ1-2 | TRBV29-1 | TGCAGCGTTGACAGGGACGACTATGGCTACACCTTC | CSVDRDDYGYTF
. | . | TRBJ2-7 | TRBV4-1 | TGCGCCAGCAGCCTCGGCATCTCCTACGAGCAGTACTTC | CASSLGISYEQYF
TRBD1 | few | TRBJ1-5 | TRBV30 | TGTGCCTGGAGTGGACAGGGAGGTCAGCCCCAGCATTTT | CAWSGQGGQPQHF
. | . | TRBJ1-6 | TRBV4-3 | TGCGCCAGCAGCCAATCCTTCGGGACATCGAGGTTGCACCCCCTCCACTTT | CASSQSFGTSRLHPLHF
. | . | TRBJ1-1 | TRBV30 | TGTGCCTGGATAAGAACACCGAACACTGAAGCTTTCTTT | CAWIRTPNTEAFF
TRBD2 | . | TRBJ2-5 | TRBV25-1 | TGTGCCAGCAACGAGGGACTAGCGGGGCGGCAGTACTTC | CASNEGLAGRQYF
. | few | TRBJ2-5 | TRBV19 | TGTGCCAGTAGTACTCGCGAGACCCAGTACTTC | CASSTRETQYF
TRBD1 | few | TRBJ1-1 | TRBV6-5 | TGTGCCAGCAGTTGGGGGGGGACAGGCATGAACACTGAAGCTTTCTTT | CASSWGGTGMNTEAFF
. | few | TRBJ2-5 | TRBV5-6 | TGTGCCAGCAGCTTTCAGGGTCAAGAGACCCAGTACTTC | CASSFQGQETQYF
TRBD1 | . | TRBJ2-7 | TRBV5-1 | TGCGCCAGCAGCTTGGACAGGGGGAACGAGCAGTACTTC | CASSLDRGNEQYF
. | . | TRBJ1-1 | TRBV5-1 | TGCGCCAGCAGCCAAAGATGGACGGGGAACACTGAAGCTTTCTTT | CASSQRWTGNTEAFF
. | . | TRBJ2-5 | TRBV20-1 | TGCAGTGCAATAAGAGAGACCCAGTACTTC | CSAIRETQYF
. | . | TRBJ2-2 | TRBV2 | TGTGCCAGCCACTCTCAGGGGACCGGGGAGCTGTTTTTT | CASHSQGTGELFF
TRBD1 | . | TRBJ1-1 | TRBV30 | TGTGCCTGGAGTGACAGGGGGCACACTGAAGCTTTCTTT | CAWSDRGHTEAFF
. | . | TRBJ2-5 | TRBV30 | TGTGCCTGGAGTCCCCTATCCTGGCGAGAAGAGACCCAGTACTTC | CAWSPLSWREETQYF
. | . | TRBJ2-5 | TRBV7-8 | TGTGCCAGCAGCTTTAATCCCCAGTACTTC | CASSFNPQYF
TRBD1 | . | TRBJ1-5 | TRBV30 | TGTGCCTGGAGTCCGGGGACAGCGAGAAGTCAGCCCCAGCATTTT | CAWSPGTARSQPQHF
. | . | TRBJ1-2 | TRBV2 | TGTGCCAGCAGTGAAGTCGGTGGCTACACCTTC | CASSEVGGYTF
TRBD2 | few | TRBJ2-1 | TRBV19 | TGTGCCAGTAGTATCAGCGGGAGTTTAGGTGAGCAGTTCTTC | CASSISGSLGEQFF